This T cell receptor beta chain derives from a study of shared clonotypes between healthy human individuals. The table came from immunoSEQ multiplex PCR; TCRdb's copy has only in-frame clones and leaves some out. This table has some 530,000 clones, around four fifths appearing once. The CDR3 runs to 14 residues. Germline CDR1 is GTSNPN and CDR2 is SVGIG (reference sequence). The ends were cut back, 0 bases at V and 6 bases at J, with 11 bases in the middle. The rearrangement joins TRBV30 to TRBJ1-4; a possible D gene is TRBD1 (6 bases). The sequence was collected from a middle-aged woman in good health. Some clones in this sample may be carry-over from other donors' samples. The sequenced material came from PBMCs. In DNA form, the CDR3 reads TGTGCCTGGAGTGTGGAGGCAGGGGATGAAAAACTGTTTTTT. It translates to CAWSVEAGDEKLFF.